These 22 T cell receptor beta chains share one sample of origin, sequenced in a study of T cell responses to AZD1222 COVID-19 vaccine. Only in-frame clones appear in the TCRdb table, and some are missing; sequencing was by immunoSEQ multiplex PCR. Counted here are fewer than 110,000 clones, around 90% occurring once; the ten biggest clones make up around 4.8%. Sequencing was performed on peripheral blood, taken on day 0 of AZD1222 vaccination. These receptor sequences come from an adult in good health.

The chain joins TRBV6-5 to TRBJ1-1; 7 bases map to TRBD1. CDR3 length equals 13 residues. The V and J ends lost 7 bases and 7 bases, in that order; junction bases with no gene match: 9. Germline lookup yields CDR1 MNHEY and CDR2 SVGAGI. CDR3 in amino acids: CASTSTGNLEAFF. The CDR3 region has the DNA TGTGCCAGCACTTCGACAGGGAATCTTGAAGCTTTCTTT.

The rearrangement links TRBV5-1 to TRBJ2-7; D is uncertain. The V end lost 2 bases, the J end lost 5 bases, and 8 bases lay between the germline ends. Germline values: CDR1 SGHRS, CDR2 YFSETQ. The CDR3 length is 12 residues. CDR3 amino acids: CASSFHPDEQYF. For the CDR3, the DNA is TGCGCCAGCAGCTTTCACCCCGACGAGCAGTACTTC.

This chain joins TRBV7-2 and TRBJ2-1; D possibly matches TRBD1 or TRBD2 (6 bases each). The CDR3 extends over 15 amino acids. The V and J ends lost 0 bases and 9 bases respectively, with 15 bases between them. Germline loops: CDR1 SGHTA, CDR2 FQGNSA. The CDR3 reads CASSLAQWGAGEQFF. The CDR3 DNA reads as TGTGCCAGCAGCTTAGCCCAATGGGGGGCAGGTGAGCAGTTCTTC.

This sequence joins TRBV11-2 and TRBJ2-7; the D gene is possibly TRBD1 (6 bases). The V gene lost 4 bases and the J gene lost 1 base, with 11 bases spanning the gap. CDR1 is SGHAT, CDR2 FQNNGV, per germline. The CDR3 has 14 residues. This chain's CDR3 is CASSSTTGSYEQYF. The DNA of the CDR3 is TGTGCCAGCAGCTCTACTACAGGGTCCTACGAGCAGTACTTC.

V and J are TRBV12-3 or TRBV12-4 and TRBJ1-1; D remains unclear. CDR3 length: 12 residues. With 5 bases removed from V and 6 bases from J, the gap between germline ends came to 10 bases. For the CDR3, the DNA is TGTGCCAGCAGTAAGGGTACCCCTGAAGCTTTCTTT. Its translation: CASSKGTPEAFF.

This clone was seen a handful of times. The chain recombines TRBV30 with TRBJ1-6; D not certain. CDR1 and CDR2 (germline): GTSNPN, SVGIG (reference sequence). The CDR3 contains 12 residues. V was cut by 0 bases and J by 9 bases, with 6 bases left in between. The CDR3 sequence is CAWSVQVSPLHF. The DNA of the CDR3 is TGTGCCTGGAGTGTACAAGTTTCACCCCTCCACTTT.

This clone has more than one count but fewer than ten. The V gene is TRBV7-9, the J gene TRBJ1-1; TRBD1 matches at 7 bases. Germline-derived CDR1 and CDR2 are SEHNR and FQNEAQ (reference sequence). V lost 6 bases and J lost 3; bases outside the gene matches: 13. The CDR3 has 16 residues. The chain's CDR3 is CASRLGPAGGYTEAFF. CDR3 DNA sequence: TGTGCCAGCAGACTAGGTCCGGCAGGGGGGTACACTGAAGCTTTCTTT. Full variable domain (rest looked up from reference TRBV7-9 and TRBJ1-1): DTGVSQNPRHKITKRGQNVTFRCDPISEHNRLYWYRQTLGQGPEFLTYFQNEAQLEKSRLLSDRFSAERPKGSFSTLEIQRTEQGDSAMYLCASRLGPAGGYTEAFFGQGTRLTVV.

V usage is TRBV7-6 and J usage is TRBJ1-6; no clear D gene. V was clipped by 1 base and J by 9 bases, with 7 bases between them. Germline V gives CDR1 SGHVS, CDR2 FNYEAQ. This CDR3 contains 13 residues. CDR3 sequence: CASSLVAGSPLHF. CDR3 nucleotides: TGTGCCAGCAGCTTAGTCGCCGGTTCACCCCTCCACTTT.

This clone was seen a handful of times. The V and J genes are TRBV2 and TRBJ1-2; D unresolved. The CDR3 spans 13 residues. CDR1 is SNHLY and CDR2 is FYNNEI in the germline V gene. V dropped 3 bases and J dropped 2 bases, with 7 bases sitting between them. The CDR3 reads CASSEAANYGYTF. The CDR3 DNA sequence: TGTGCCAGCAGTGAGGCGGCGAACTATGGCTACACCTTC.

This clone has more than one count but fewer than ten. This chain joins TRBV10-3 and TRBJ2-2; weak D call: TRBD1 (6 bases). The germline V and J ends were trimmed by 5 bases and 1 base, with 11 bases remaining between them. CDR1 and CDR2 from the germline V gene are ENHRY and SYGVKD. The CDR3 runs to 15 residues. Here the CDR3 reads CAISTDRRNTGELFF. The CDR3 DNA reads TGTGCCATCAGTACCGACAGGAGGAACACCGGGGAGCTGTTTTTT.

This rearrangement joins TRBV13 to TRBJ1-5; 7 bases match TRBD1. The V gene's germline CDR1 is PRHDT and CDR2 FYEKMQ (reference sequence). The junction had 2 bases not matched to a gene; V was cut back by 3 bases and J by 6 bases. This CDR3 has 13 residues. CDR3: CASSFTGAQPQHF. Written as DNA, the CDR3 is TGTGCCAGCAGCTTTACAGGGGCTCAGCCCCAGCATTTT.

The rearrangement uses TRBV4-1 and TRBJ1-4; 7 nucleotides match TRBD1. Looked up from germline, CDR1 is MGHRA and CDR2 is YSYEKL. Trimming removed 0 bases from V and 5 bases from J; junction bases left unmatched: 6. CDR3 length equals 16 residues. The CDR3 loop is CASSQETGEGNEKLFF. DNA of the CDR3: TGCGCCAGCAGCCAAGAAACAGGGGAGGGGAATGAAAAACTGTTTTTT.

There are a few counts of this clone. The genes are TRBV27 and TRBJ2-7; TRBD1 agrees at 8 bases. Germline loops: CDR1 MNHEY, CDR2 SMNVEV (reference sequence). CDR3 length equals 14 residues. V dropped 3 bases and J dropped 5; count of bases not matched to a gene: 6. CDR3 DNA: TGTGCCAGCAGTTTTTCGGACAGGGACAACGAGCAGTACTTC. The encoded protein is CASSFSDRDNEQYF.

Only a few counts were recorded for this clone. The chain joins TRBV25-1 to TRBJ1-3; D is uncertain. The CDR3 covers 16 residues. The V and J ends lost 3 bases and 0 bases respectively, with 12 bases between them. The V gene's germline CDR1 is MGHDK and CDR2 SYGVNS. Here the CDR3 DNA reads TGTGCCAGCAGTGACCACTTCAGAGGCTCTGGAAACACCATATATTTT. Translating gives CASSDHFRGSGNTIYF.

V and J are TRBV10-3 and TRBJ1-2; D gene uncertain. V gave up 6 bases and J gave up 2 bases, with 7 bases separating them. The CDR3 sequence is 12 residues long. Looked up from germline, CDR1 is ENHRY and CDR2 is SYGVKD. CDR3: CAIRPGNYGYTF. CDR3 coding DNA: TGTGCCATCAGGCCAGGAAACTATGGCTACACCTTC.

The V call is TRBV12-3 or TRBV12-4, the J call TRBJ2-1; D not resolved. The ends were cut back, 7 bases at V and 10 bases at J, with 14 bases in the middle. The CDR3 runs to 12 residues. The DNA for the CDR3 is TGTGCCAGCAATCCTAGGCAAGGGGAGCAGTTCTTC. This encodes CASNPRQGEQFF.

The chain carries TRBV27 and TRBJ2-1; D remains ambiguous. The CDR3 runs 13 residues. CDR1 and CDR2 from the germline V gene are MNHEY and SMNVEV (reference sequence). V was cut by 5 bases and J by 5 bases, with 10 bases left in between. The CDR3 is CASSRLQNNEQFF. CDR3 DNA: TGTGCCAGCAGTCGATTACAGAACAATGAGCAGTTCTTC.

This chain joins TRBV24-1 and TRBJ1-3, with D uncertain. Per germline, CDR1 KGHDR and CDR2 SFDVKD. V was trimmed by 5 bases and J by 1 base, leaving 8 bases between them. CDR3 length: 14 residues. The chain's CDR3 is CATSAAGSGNTIYF. The CDR3 bases are TGTGCCACCAGTGCCGCAGGATCTGGAAACACCATATATTTT.

The V call is TRBV2, the J call TRBJ1-1; TRBD1 aligns across 7 bases. Germline-derived CDR1 and CDR2 are SNHLY and FYNNEI. V lost 6 bases and J lost 1; bases outside the gene matches: 5. This CDR3 comprises 14 residues. CDR3 sequence: CASSRQGSNTEAFF. The CDR3 coding sequence is TGTGCCAGCAGCAGACAGGGCTCGAACACTGAAGCTTTCTTT. The full variable domain, its missing parts supplied by reference TRBV2 and TRBJ1-1, is EPEVTQTPSHQVTQMGQEVILRCVPISNHLYFYWYRQILGQKVEFLVSFYNNEISEKSEIFDDQFSVERPDGSNFTLKIRSTKLEDSAMYFCASSRQGSNTEAFFGQGTRLTVV.

The V and J genes are TRBV28 and TRBJ2-3; the match to TRBD1 covers 7 bases. V dropped 3 bases and J dropped 6; count of bases not matched to a gene: 6. Germline-derived CDR1 and CDR2 are MDHEN and SYDVKM. This CDR3 has 14 residues. DNA of the CDR3: TGTGCCAGCAGTTTGACAGGGTCGGTGGATACGCAGTATTTT. Its translation is CASSLTGSVDTQYF.

This chain joins TRBV28 and TRBJ1-5, with 10 nucleotides matching TRBD1. The CDR3 spans 15 residues. The J segment lost 7 bases and the V segment lost 5 bases, leaving 8 bases of the junction unmatched. Germline V lookup: CDR1 MDHEN, CDR2 SYDVKM. For the CDR3, the DNA is TGTGCCAGCAGTCCGAGAGGACAGGGGGAACAGCCCCAGCATTTT. This codes for CASSPRGQGEQPQHF.

J is TRBJ2-7 and V is TRBV5-1; D remains ambiguous. This CDR3 comprises 14 residues. Germline V gene data show CDR1 as SGHRS and CDR2 as YFSETQ. Trimming shortened V by 6 bases and J by 0 bases, and 13 bases separated the two germline ends. The CDR3 DNA is TGCGCCAGCACACTTGGGTTTGGCTCCTACGAGCAGTACTTC. Encoded protein: CASTLGFGSYEQYF.